What follows are 12 T cell receptor beta chains derived from one specimen sequenced in a study of blood T cell repertoires in COVID-19. Produced via immunoSEQ multiplex PCR; TCRdb's table is partial and in-frame only. The repertoire consists of around 77,000 clones, with 90% occurring once and the leading ten covering roughly 15%. The sample comprised peripheral blood. These receptors originate from a woman at least 80 years old with active or convalescent COVID-19.

V is TRBV2 and J is TRBJ1-6, with a tentative D call TRBD1 (5 bases). V shed 5 bases and J shed 7 bases, with 15 bases lying between them. The CDR3 has 15 amino acids. Germline V gene sequence: CDR1 SNHLY, CDR2 FYNNEI. The DNA of the CDR3 is TGTGCCAGCAGTCCTAGCGGGGCAACAAATTCACCCCTCCACTTT. Its translation: CASSPSGATNSPLHF.

V gene TRBV30 combines with J gene TRBJ2-1; D is possibly TRBD2 (7 bases). There are 15 residues in the CDR3. Trimming took off 0 bases at V and 3 bases at J, with 12 bases between the two ends. Germline V gene sequence: CDR1 GTSNPN, CDR2 SVGIG (reference sequence). The CDR3 region has the DNA TGTGCCTGGAGTGTAGGAGGGGGGGGCTACAATGAGCAGTTCTTC. Translated: CAWSVGGGGYNEQFF.

The J gene is TRBJ2-5, the V gene TRBV7-8; 14 nucleotides line up with TRBD2. CDR1 SGHVS and CDR2 FQNEAQ come from the germline V gene. The CDR3 is 14 residues long. V lost 5 bases to trimming and J lost 7 bases; unmatched junction nucleotides: 3. The CDR3 DNA reads as TGTGCCAGCAGCCAGACTAGCGGGGGGGCGACCCAGTACTTC. Protein sequence: CASSQTSGGATQYF.

J is TRBJ2-6 and V is TRBV5-1; D is unresolved. V gave up 0 bases and J gave up 0 bases, with 7 bases separating them. The CDR3 loop spans 16 amino acids. Germline CDR1 and CDR2: SGHRS and YFSETQ. CDR3 in amino acids: CASSLGASSGANVLTF. The CDR3 DNA sequence: TGCGCCAGCAGCTTGGGTGCGAGCTCTGGGGCCAACGTCCTGACTTTC.

Written as DNA, the CDR3 is TGTGCCAGCAGTGACGTGGGACAGGGGGCCTCTGGGGCCAACGTCCTGACTTTC. Its protein is CASSDVGQGASGANVLTF. This rearrangement joins TRBV6-4 to TRBJ2-6, with 12 positions matching TRBD1. The CDR3 has 18 residues. With 2 bases clipped from V and 0 bases from J, the junction kept 2 bases outside the gene matches. CDR1 and CDR2 (germline): MRHNA, SNTAGT.

The V and J genes are TRBV11-1 and TRBJ2-7; D ambiguous. CDR1 is SGHAT, CDR2 FQDESV, per germline (reference sequence). V lost 5 bases to trimming and J lost 3 bases, with 5 bases between them. This CDR3 is built from 11 residues. CDR3 protein: CASSHYYEQYF. The CDR3, as DNA: TGTGCCAGCAGCCACTACTACGAGCAGTACTTC.

The chain uses TRBV9 and TRBJ2-3, with TRBD2 matching over 11 bases. CDR3 length: 15 amino acids. Trimming at V came to 4 bases and at J to 2 bases, leaving 3 bases not matched to a gene. Looked up from germline, CDR1 is SGDLS and CDR2 is YYNGEE. CDR3: CASSISGGATDTQYF. For the CDR3, the DNA is TGTGCCAGCAGCATTAGCGGGGGGGCCACAGATACGCAGTATTTT.

This clone was seen only a few times. This chain links TRBV12-3 or TRBV12-4 with TRBJ1-4, with D possibly TRBD1 on 6 matching bases. The CDR3 has 13 amino acids. Trimming removed 1 base from V and 11 bases from J, with 11 bases in between. CDR3 sequence reads: CASSLVQGNKLFF. The CDR3 nucleotides are TGTGCCAGCAGTTTAGTTCAGGGGAACAAACTGTTTTTT.

This chain links TRBV28 with TRBJ1-2; 8 bases match TRBD1. The junction had 7 bases not matched to a gene; V was cut back by 5 bases and J by 5 bases. The CDR3 contains 14 residues. Germline V gene data show CDR1 as MDHEN and CDR2 as SYDVKM. In DNA form, the CDR3 reads TGTGCCAGCAGTACCCCCCGGACAGGGTATGGCTACACCTTC. Translating gives CASSTPRTGYGYTF.

The rearrangement uses TRBV2 and TRBJ1-1; a weak D match, TRBD1 (6 bases). Germline loops: CDR1 SNHLY, CDR2 FYNNEI. The V end lost 7 bases, the J end lost 0 bases, and 15 bases lay between the germline ends. This CDR3 is built from 15 residues. The CDR3 region has the DNA TGTGCCAGCACGGGGGGGGCTCGGATGAACACTGAAGCTTTCTTT. Encoded protein: CASTGGARMNTEAFF. Drawing the rest from reference TRBV2 and TRBJ1-1, the complete variable domain is EPEVTQTPSHQVTQMGQEVILRCVPISNHLYFYWYRQILGQKVEFLVSFYNNEISEKSEIFDDQFSVERPDGSNFTLKIRSTKLEDSAMYFCASTGGARMNTEAFFGQGTRLTVV.

The J gene is TRBJ1-2, the V gene TRBV28; D remains unclear. Germline V gene sequence: CDR1 MDHEN, CDR2 SYDVKM. CDR3 length equals 13 residues. V was shortened by 5 bases and J by 0 bases, with 7 bases between the two germline ends. CDR3 region: CASSIEANYGYTF. The CDR3 nucleotides are TGTGCCAGCAGTATCGAGGCTAACTATGGCTACACCTTC.

The chain combines TRBV28 with TRBJ1-6; weak D call: TRBD1 (5 bases). V lost 7 bases and J lost 8, with 12 bases in between. CDR3 length: 13 residues. Germline CDR1 is MDHEN and CDR2 is SYDVKM. Written as DNA, the CDR3 is TGTGCCAGCACCAAATGGGGGGATTCACCCCTCCACTTT. Its translation is CASTKWGDSPLHF.